This is a list of T cell receptor beta chains from one sample in a study of patients and donors after allogeneic stem cell transplantation. TCRdb called the RT-PCR reads again in MiXCR, with one record for every CDR3 protein. The sample has hundreds of thousands of distinct CDR3 sequences, 16% seen once. Sequencing was carried out using blood, either unsorted or a sorted T cell fraction (not recorded which). These receptors were obtained from a human donor who was either an allogeneic HSCT recipient or a stem cell or donor lymphocyte infusion donor (not recorded which). It is not recorded whose cells these are; they may come from a transplant donor. The CDR3 runs from the conserved cysteine through the conserved F or W. Each record gives: V gene, J gene, D gene, clone size, CDR3 protein, CDR3 DNA. The D gene is left open where the match is weak. Where a row states a size, it is once, few, many or the class of an expanded clone; other rows omit it.

v_gene: TRBV15; j_gene: TRBJ1-3; d_gene: .; abundance: few; CDR3aa: CATSREGTGYSGNTIYF; CDR3nt: TGTGCCACCAGCAGAGAGGGGACGGGATACTCTGGAAACACCATATATTTT
v_gene: TRBV19; j_gene: TRBJ1-1; d_gene: TRBD1; abundance: .; CDR3aa: CASSPRDRGRDTEAFF; CDR3nt: TGTGCCAGTAGTCCCCGGGACAGGGGGCGGGACACTGAAGCTTTCTTT
v_gene: TRBV20-1; j_gene: TRBJ2-3; d_gene: .; abundance: few; CDR3aa: CSARALQGRLPDTQYF; CDR3nt: TGCAGTGCTAGAGCTTTGCAGGGGAGGTTGCCAGATACGCAGTATTTT
v_gene: TRBV3-1; j_gene: TRBJ2-2; d_gene: TRBD2; abundance: once; CDR3aa: CASSRGTSESVGELFF; CDR3nt: TGTGCCAGCAGTCGCGGGACTAGCGAGTCGGTCGGGGAGCTGTTTTTT
v_gene: TRBV9; j_gene: TRBJ2-1; d_gene: .; abundance: few; CDR3aa: CASSLGPANEQFF; CDR3nt: TGTGCCAGCAGCTTAGGTCCGGCTAATGAGCAGTTCTTC
v_gene: TRBV20-1; j_gene: TRBJ2-7; d_gene: .; abundance: many; CDR3aa: CSARDEGFEQYF; CDR3nt: TGCAGTGCTAGAGATGAGGGATTCGAGCAGTACTTC
v_gene: TRBV12-3/TRBV12-4; j_gene: TRBJ1-2; d_gene: .; abundance: few; CDR3aa: CASTGRLRGYTF; CDR3nt: TGTGCCAGCACTGGACGGCTTCGAGGCTACACCTTC
v_gene: TRBV4-2; j_gene: TRBJ2-7; d_gene: .; abundance: .; CDR3aa: CASSQGNTLDEQYF; CDR3nt: TGTGCCAGCAGCCAAGGCAACACCTTGGACGAGCAGTACTTC
v_gene: TRBV20-1; j_gene: TRBJ2-1; d_gene: TRBD2; abundance: few; CDR3aa: CSASTGTSRSEQFF; CDR3nt: TGCAGTGCTAGCACCGGGACTAGTAGGAGTGAGCAGTTCTTC
v_gene: TRBV12-3/TRBV12-4; j_gene: TRBJ1-5; d_gene: TRBD1; abundance: .; CDR3aa: CASSPDRGSMYGQPQHF; CDR3nt: TGTGCCAGCAGTCCTGACAGGGGGTCTATGTACGGTCAGCCCCAGCATTTT
v_gene: TRBV5-5; j_gene: TRBJ2-2; d_gene: TRBD1; abundance: .; CDR3aa: CASSLGTGATNTGELFF; CDR3nt: TGTGCCAGCAGCCTAGGGACAGGGGCTACGAACACCGGGGAGCTGTTTTTT
v_gene: TRBV13; j_gene: TRBJ2-2; d_gene: .; abundance: few; CDR3aa: CAGRANTGELFF; CDR3nt: TGTGCCGGCCGAGCGAACACCGGGGAGCTGTTTTTT
v_gene: TRBV5-5; j_gene: TRBJ1-1; d_gene: .; abundance: .; CDR3aa: CASSLVRANTEAFF; CDR3nt: TGTGCCAGCAGCTTGGTCAGGGCGAACACTGAAGCTTTCTTT
v_gene: TRBV28; j_gene: TRBJ2-1; d_gene: .; abundance: few; CDR3aa: CASSSPSPGRAYNEQFF; CDR3nt: TGTGCCAGCAGCTCTCCCTCCCCGGGGAGAGCCTACAATGAGCAGTTCTTC
v_gene: TRBV3-1; j_gene: TRBJ2-7; d_gene: .; abundance: .; CDR3aa: CASSQVPNEQYF; CDR3nt: TGTGCCAGCAGCCAAGTTCCTAACGAGCAGTACTTC
v_gene: TRBV7-2; j_gene: TRBJ2-3; d_gene: TRBD2; abundance: .; CDR3aa: CASSPGLAVADTQYF; CDR3nt: TGTGCCAGCAGCCCCGGACTAGCGGTCGCAGATACGCAGTATTTT
v_gene: TRBV7-8; j_gene: TRBJ2-1; d_gene: .; abundance: .; CDR3aa: CASIIRYAGTPVDEQFF; CDR3nt: TGTGCCAGCATCATTAGATACGCCGGGACTCCAGTCGATGAGCAGTTCTTC
v_gene: TRBV9; j_gene: TRBJ2-3; d_gene: .; abundance: .; CDR3aa: CASSVEYSPGDTQYF; CDR3nt: TGTGCCAGCAGCGTAGAATACTCCCCGGGCGATACGCAGTATTTT
v_gene: TRBV20-1; j_gene: TRBJ2-5; d_gene: .; abundance: few; CDR3aa: CSAKGVLQETQYF; CDR3nt: TGCAGTGCTAAGGGGGTTCTACAAGAGACCCAGTACTTC
v_gene: TRBV7-9; j_gene: TRBJ1-1; d_gene: .; abundance: few; CDR3aa: CASSPRWRATEAFF; CDR3nt: TGTGCCAGCAGCCCGAGGTGGAGGGCGACTGAAGCTTTCTTT
v_gene: TRBV19; j_gene: TRBJ1-1; d_gene: .; abundance: .; CDR3aa: CASSFQGTEAFF; CDR3nt: TGTGCCAGTAGTTTCCAGGGAACTGAAGCTTTCTTT
v_gene: TRBV4-1; j_gene: TRBJ1-6; d_gene: TRBD1; abundance: .; CDR3aa: CASSQDPGQTDNSPLHF; CDR3nt: TGCGCCAGCAGCCAAGACCCGGGACAGACTGATAATTCACCCCTCCACTTT
v_gene: TRBV11-2; j_gene: TRBJ1-6; d_gene: .; abundance: many; CDR3aa: CASSLGGQNSPLHF; CDR3nt: TGTGCCAGCAGCTTAGGGGGGCAGAATTCACCCCTCCACTTT
v_gene: TRBV9; j_gene: TRBJ1-5; d_gene: .; abundance: .; CDR3aa: CASSVGRGENQPQHF; CDR3nt: TGTGCCAGCAGCGTAGGTCGGGGGGAAAATCAGCCCCAGCATTTT